This T cell receptor beta chain derives from a study of blood T cell repertoires in COVID-19. Across the whole study: PBMCs, B-cell-depleted T cells, or T cells were the source of the cDNA or gDNA that made up the material.

Method: immunoSEQ multiplex PCR; TCRdb's copy keeps in-frame clones and lacks some. The sample lists 160,000 or so clones; roughly four fifths were seen once. The V gene end was trimmed by 5 bases and the J gene end by 5 bases; junction bases not matched to a gene: 3. Germline assignment: CDR1 SGHAT and CDR2 FQNNGV. The CDR3 length is 14 residues. The gene calls are TRBV11-2 and TRBJ1-5; 10 bases agree with TRBD1. The origin of this receptor is a human donor in a cohort sampled during active COVID-19. Sample: peripheral blood. The CDR3 loop is CASSPGQGDQPQHF. The DNA of the CDR3 is TGTGCCAGCAGCCCCGGACAGGGGGATCAGCCCCAGCATTTT.